This TCR beta chain was captured in a study of CD8+ T cells in alopecia areata (dated by TCRdb to about 2018). For context, the study as a whole: The study used high-throughput TCRbeta sequencing to examine T cell clonal expansion in alopecia areata, in both the C3H/HeJ mouse model and human patients. RNA came from the PAXgene miRNA kit for fixed scalp, the miRNeasy kit for PBMCs, and the RNeasy kit for mouse skin. TCRbeta CDR3 regions were amplified by immunoSEQ multiplex PCR with 35 Vbeta forward and 13 Jbeta reverse primers. Clonality in the scalp was compared among normal scalp (n=4), patchy alopecia areata scalp (n=8), and alopecia totalis/universalis scalp (n=8). On the human side, TCRbeta sequencing was run on scalp tissue and on sorted CD4+ and CD8+ peripheral blood T cells from healthy controls and from alopecia areata patients with either patchy or totalis/universalis disease. Points the paper makes about the study in general: Unlike mouse skin, which is dominated by gammadelta T cells, normal human skin has resident alphabeta T cells that are also sequenced, and this complicates analysis of the scalp TCR repertoire. Compared with normal scalp, lesional scalp had higher clonality and more expanded CD8+ clones, particularly in alopecia totalis/universalis, a pattern that suggests antigenic drive. Shared TCR sequences between patients were less evident than in mice, which may be partly attributable to HLA diversity in the patient population.

After PBMCs were isolated by density centrifugation and stained for CD3, CD4 and CD8, a FACSAria was used to sort CD4+ and CD8+ T cells. Scalp biopsies and blood samples were provided by unaffected controls. Library generation was performed with the immunoSEQ multiplex PCR assay. For TCR sequencing, RNA was extracted from every sample and reverse transcribed into cDNA to serve as template. First-strand cDNA was synthesized using SuperScript III with a 2:1 mix of oligo-dT and random hexamers. A synthetic immune receptor repertoire was used to assess amplification bias, and residual bias was removed computationally. On the study's bioinformatics: Raw reads were preprocessed to remove errors, and CDR3 was defined by IMGT conventions from the conserved cysteine to phenylalanine. Clonality was computed as 1 minus the Shannon entropy, with the entropy normalized by log2 of the number of productive unique TCRs. Whether scalp clones were CD4 or CD8 was inferred by matching scalp TCRbeta sequences against CD4 and CD8 repertoires sorted from blood. In its TCRdb copy, this immuneACCESS table keeps in-frame sequences only and misses some clones. Where compared with another copy, unresolved V genes explain less than half of these, and the others have no known cause. D and trimming come from the DNA, and the V and J calls and clone size come from that table. Recorded for this sample are around 150,000 clones; about two thirds of them occurred a single time. 36% of the sample rests with the top ten.

This clone was found a few times. There is no known antigen for this receptor. Base qualities are not at hand, and no much larger clone is one base apart. What was sequenced was CD8+ T cells sorted from blood. The sequence derives from a human donor in good health.

The CDR3 protein sequence reads: CASSSGEPYNEQFF. The nucleotide sequence is given as TGTGCCAGCAGCTCGGGAGAACCCTACAATGAGCAGTTCTTC. The chain employs TRBV5-4 and TRBJ2-1; perhaps TRBD2 is the D gene, with 6 bases matching. Per the germline V gene (reference sequence), SGHNT is the CDR1 and YYREEE is the CDR2. V loses 3 bases, J loses 2 bases, and the germline ends lie 9 bases apart. The CDR3 has 14 amino acids, counting the end cysteine and phenylalanine. Just the 42-base CDR3 DNA is kept, in frame starting at base 1. Beyond the CDR3, the reference TRBV5-4 and TRBJ2-1 genes provide the residues; the full variable domain reads: ETGVTQSPTHLIKTRGQQVTLRCSSQSGHNTVSWYQQALGQGPQFIFQYYREEENGRGNFPPRFSGLQFPNYSSELNVNALELDDSALYLCASSSGEPYNEQFFGPGTRLTVL.